Listed here are 5 T cell receptor beta chains from one sample, sequenced in a study of T cells after yellow fever vaccination. TCRdb independently ran MiXCR on the 5' RACE reads; one entry per CDR3 protein. The sample records hundreds of thousands of distinct CDR3 sequences, approximately 12% being singletons. The material sequenced was PBMCs, taken on the day of the yellow fever booster vaccination. The receptors come from a man aged 30 to 39 who received the YFV17D yellow fever vaccine.

This clonotype showed up just a few times. The chain couples TRBV5-6 to TRBJ2-5; 14 positions match TRBD2. Trimming at V came to 5 bases and at J to 2 bases, leaving 11 bases not matched to a gene. This CDR3 has 18 amino acids. Germline V gives CDR1 SGHDT, CDR2 YYEEEE. DNA of the CDR3: TGTGCCAGCAGGCATACCGGGACTAGCGGGAGAGTACAAGAGACCCAGTACTTC. As protein: CASRHTGTSGRVQETQYF.

Many counts were recorded for this clonotype. The gene calls are TRBV18 and TRBJ2-5; D perhaps matches TRBD2 (5 bases). The ends were cut back, 2 bases at V and 5 bases at J, with 15 bases in the middle. The germline V gene has CDR1 KGHSH and CDR2 LQKENI. There are 15 residues in the CDR3. The CDR3 region has the DNA TGTGCCAGCTCACCAGGCGGGTCCGTGGGGGAGACCCAGTACTTC. Translated, it gives CASSPGGSVGETQYF.

The V gene is TRBV19, the J gene TRBJ2-3, with a possible D match to TRBD2 (5 bases). The CDR3 has 13 amino acids. From germline, CDR1 is LNHDA and CDR2 SQIVND (reference sequence). The germline V and J ends were trimmed by 11 bases and 6 bases, with 18 bases remaining between them. CDR3 nucleotide sequence: TGTGCCGCCCGGAGGAGCGCCACCGATACGCAGTATTTT. It specifies CAARRSATDTQYF.

The chain combines TRBV7-9 with TRBJ2-7, with TRBD2 as a possible D gene (5 bases). The length of the CDR3 is 11 residues. The V gene's germline CDR1 is SEHNR and CDR2 FQNEAQ (reference sequence). V lost 9 bases, J lost 6 bases, and 12 bases lay in between. The CDR3 region is CARGSEGEQYF. The CDR3 nucleotides are TGTGCCAGGGGATCTGAGGGCGAGCAGTACTTC.

This clonotype has more than one count but fewer than ten. This chain joins TRBV7-2 and TRBJ2-3; 7 bases match TRBD2. The CDR3 runs to 15 residues. V lost 3 bases to trimming and J lost 4 bases; unmatched junction nucleotides: 7. The germline V gene has CDR1 SGHTA and CDR2 FQGNSA. CDR3 sequence: CASSLKAGESDTQYF. The CDR3 bases are TGTGCCAGCAGCTTGAAGGCGGGAGAATCAGATACGCAGTATTTT.